This T cell receptor beta chain was found in a study of shared clonotypes between healthy human individuals. Study outcomes and limitations: Larger richness was generally estimated for naive than memory subsets.

The CDR3 consists of 14 residues. The V gene lost 3 bases and the J gene lost 3 bases, with 9 bases spanning the gap. Germline values: CDR1 MNHEY, CDR2 SMNVEV (reference sequence). Genomic DNA per cell subset filled all wells of several immunoSEQ plates. Produced via immunoSEQ multiplex PCR; TCRdb's table is partial and in-frame only. In the table there are some 1,400,000 clones, roughly 96% of which are singletons. In its sample, this clone was seen once. Its antigen is not known. Sequenced sample: naive CD4+ T cells sorted from blood. Specified subset: CD45RA+ positively selected. The sequence came from a man in his thirties or forties in good health. This rearrangement joins TRBV27 to TRBJ2-1; tentative D call: TRBD2 (6 bases). The DNA of the CDR3 is TGTGCCAGCAGTTTGCGGGGACTCTACAATGAGCAGTTCTTC. This translates into CASSLRGLYNEQFF.